These 31 T cell receptor beta chains share one sample of origin, sequenced in a study of T cell repertoires in cytomegalovirus infection. No antigen has been assigned to these receptors. TCRdb analysed the reads with MiXCR anew, one entry per CDR3 protein. The sample holds around 360,000 distinct CDR3 sequences, around a third seen once. The material sequenced was cultured PBMCs, taken from culture after CMV antigen stimulation. All receptors derive from a human donor in good health (CMV status not recorded). Some clones in this sample may be carry-over from other donors' samples.

Only a few counts were recorded for this clonotype. The rearrangement uses TRBV12-3 or TRBV12-4 and TRBJ2-5, with D perhaps matching TRBD1 (5 bases). The CDR3 has 12 amino acids. V was clipped by 7 bases and J by 0 bases, with 6 bases between them. CDR3 loop: CASTGNQETQYF. The CDR3 DNA reads TGTGCCAGCACAGGGAACCAAGAGACCCAGTACTTC.

The chain combines TRBV7-3 with TRBJ2-7; D may be TRBD2 (5 bases). V was shortened by 3 bases and J by 1 base, with 7 bases between the two germline ends. The CDR3 spans 13 residues. Per the germline V gene, CDR1 is SGHTA and CDR2 is FQGTGA. CDR3 region: CASSFGESYEQYV. The CDR3, as DNA: TGTGCCAGCAGCTTCGGGGAATCCTACGAGCAGTACGTC.

This clonotype was found many times. The V call is TRBV7-2, the J call TRBJ2-7; D possibly corresponds to TRBD2 (5 bases). CDR3 size: 13 residues. Germline V lookup: CDR1 SGHTA, CDR2 FQGNSA. Trimming pared 8 bases from V and 6 bases from J, leaving 17 bases between. CDR3 protein: CASARAGLLEQYF. Written as DNA, the CDR3 is TGTGCCAGCGCCCGGGCCGGACTCCTCGAGCAGTACTTC.

This clonotype turned up a few times. V usage is TRBV6-2 or TRBV6-3 and J usage is TRBJ2-7; D is undetermined. This CDR3 is built from 13 residues. Germline values: CDR1 MNHEY, CDR2 SVGEGT. Trimming removed 4 bases at V and 5 bases at J, with 12 bases between. CDR3: CASSLPPWDEQYV. The DNA for the CDR3 is TGTGCCAGCAGTTTACCCCCCTGGGACGAGCAGTACGTC.

This clonotype appeared a few times. The CDR3 nucleotides read TGCAGTGGTGGGACAGGGACGTCCTACGAGCAGTACTTC. This sequence encodes CSGGTGTSYEQYF. V usage is TRBV20-1 and J usage is TRBJ2-7; 9 nucleotides match TRBD1. The CDR3 has 13 residues. With 7 bases clipped from V and 1 base from J, the junction kept 5 bases outside the gene matches. From germline, CDR1 is DFQATT and CDR2 SNEGSKA (reference sequence).

This chain uses TRBV6-2 or TRBV6-3 with TRBJ1-6; D not certain. The CDR3 loop spans 22 amino acids. Germline loops: CDR1 MNHEY, CDR2 SVGEGT. V was trimmed by 0 bases and J by 0 bases, leaving 24 bases between them. CDR3 nucleotides: TGTGCCAGCAGTTACTCGAAGTATGCTGAGAGGTTGAAGAGCTCCTATAATTCACCCCTCCACTTT. Its translation is CASSYSKYAERLKSSYNSPLHF.

The chain carries TRBV20-1 and TRBJ2-3, with 9 bases aligning to TRBD2. Germline values: CDR1 DFQATT, CDR2 SNEGSKA (reference sequence). V was clipped by 8 bases and J by 0 bases; unmatched bases: 6. The CDR3 has 14 amino acids. This CDR3 is CSPMGTSSTDTQYF. CDR3 nucleotides: TGCAGTCCGATGGGGACTAGCAGCACAGATACGCAGTATTTT.

The table lists this clonotype with many counts. This chain connects TRBV7-8 to TRBJ2-1; no firm D call. V lost 7 bases, J lost 5 bases, and 15 bases lay in between. Germline V gene data show CDR1 as SGHVS and CDR2 as FQNEAQ. This CDR3 contains 14 residues. CDR3 sequence reads: CASKDGPSNNEQFF. The CDR3 DNA follows: TGTGCCAGCAAGGACGGCCCCTCAAACAATGAGCAGTTCTTC. Filled out from reference TRBV7-8 and TRBJ2-1, the complete variable domain reads GAGVSQSPRYKVAKRGQDVALRCDPISGHVSLFWYQQALGQGPEFLTYFQNEAQLDKSGLPSDRFFAERPEGSVSTLKIQRTQQEDSAVYLCASKDGPSNNEQFFGPGTRLTVL.

This clonotype was observed many times. The J gene is TRBJ1-1, the V gene TRBV7-2; D not certain. The CDR3 totals 13 residues. Trimming shortened V by 5 bases and J by 1 base, and 8 bases separated the two germline ends. Germline loops: CDR1 SGHTA, CDR2 FQGNSA. CDR3 amino acids: CASSMQGNTEAFF. CDR3 nucleotide sequence: TGTGCCAGCAGCATGCAAGGGAACACTGAAGCTTTCTTT.

The chain combines TRBV12-3 or TRBV12-4 with TRBJ1-1; 7 nucleotides align to TRBD1. Germline trimming cut 5 bases from V and 4 bases from J; bases unmatched to any gene: 4. The CDR3 runs to 13 residues. The CDR3 loop is CASSPGDSTEAFF. The CDR3 coding sequence is TGTGCCAGCAGTCCGGGGGACAGCACTGAAGCTTTCTTT.

This clonotype was recorded many times. The genes are TRBV7-2 and TRBJ2-1; TRBD2 might be the D (6 bases). This CDR3 has 15 residues. Trimming removed 5 bases from V and 8 bases from J, with 19 bases in between. The V gene's germline CDR1 is SGHTA and CDR2 FQGNSA. The CDR3 reads CASSPRAGRDDEQFF. CDR3 in DNA: TGTGCCAGCAGCCCAAGGGCGGGAAGGGACGATGAGCAGTTCTTC. Together with reference TRBV7-2 and TRBJ2-1, the CDR3 gives the full variable domain: GAGVSQSPSNKVTEKGKDVELRCDPISGHTALYWYRQSLGQGLEFLIYFQGNSAPDKSGLPSDRFSAERTGGSVSTLTIQRTQQEDSAVYLCASSPRAGRDDEQFFGPGTRLTVL.

The genes are TRBV11-2 and TRBJ1-1; 12 nucleotides match TRBD1. The CDR3 loop spans 17 amino acids. The V gene's germline CDR1 is SGHAT and CDR2 FQNNGV. The ends lost 4 bases at V and 4 bases at J; junction bases unmatched: 10. The CDR3 spells CASSSGQGAGSGTEAFF. DNA of the CDR3: TGTGCCAGCAGCTCGGGACAGGGGGCAGGTAGCGGCACTGAAGCTTTCTTT.

This chain joins TRBV19 and TRBJ2-1; no firm D call. The CDR3 covers 15 residues. Trimming pared 6 bases from V and 9 bases from J, leaving 21 bases between. Germline assignment: CDR1 LNHDA and CDR2 SQIVND (reference sequence). CDR3 sequence reads: CASRTTWTPPSEQFF. The CDR3 coding sequence is TGTGCCAGTAGGACGACTTGGACCCCCCCAAGTGAGCAGTTCTTC.

This clonotype was counted only a few times. The gene calls are TRBV7-2 and TRBJ2-1, with 8 bases aligning to TRBD1. V was clipped by 3 bases and J by 10 bases; unmatched bases: 8. The CDR3 contains 14 residues. In germline, CDR1 is SGHTA, CDR2 FQGNSA. CDR3 protein: CASSFSRGRREQFF. The CDR3 nucleotides read TGTGCCAGCAGCTTTTCCAGGGGGCGCAGAGAGCAGTTCTTC.

The V and J genes are TRBV12-3 or TRBV12-4 and TRBJ2-2; TRBD2 agrees at 15 bases. After removal of 6 bases from V and 8 bases from J, the junction contained 7 bases not matched to a gene. The CDR3 length is 16 residues. The CDR3 DNA reads TGTGCCAGCAGGGACGGACTAGCGGGAGGGCTGGGGGAGCTGTTTTTT. This gives the protein CASRDGLAGGLGELFF.

The rearrangement uses TRBV4-3 and TRBJ2-1, with D maybe TRBD1 (6 bases). The CDR3 is 17 residues long. Trimming removed 1 base from V and 5 bases from J, with 18 bases in between. The V gene's germline CDR1 is LGHNA and CDR2 YSLEER. CDR3 nucleotide sequence: TGCGCCAGCAGCCAAGCTCGACGCGGATGGGGGCACAATGAGCAGTTCTTC. Translated: CASSQARRGWGHNEQFF.

V usage is TRBV28 and J usage is TRBJ1-6, with TRBD1 matching over 7 bases. J lost 7 bases, V lost 8 bases, and 5 bases had no gene match. The CDR3 sequence is 13 residues long. CDR1 is MDHEN and CDR2 is SYDVKM in the germline V gene. In DNA form, the CDR3 reads TGTGCCAGCGGGACAGTTAAGAATTCACCCCTCCACTTT. Amino acids: CASGTVKNSPLHF.

This clonotype turned up a few times. The CDR3 is CASSLSEASYGYTF. The DNA of the CDR3 is TGTGCCAGCAGCTTAAGTGAAGCCTCCTATGGCTACACCTTC. The V and J genes are TRBV7-2 and TRBJ1-2, with D unresolved. The CDR3 contains 14 residues. CDR1 and CDR2 from the germline V gene are SGHTA and FQGNSA. Between the trimmed V and J ends, which lost 2 bases and 4 bases, there was a span of 11 bases.

This chain links TRBV2 with TRBJ1-5, with 9 bases fitting TRBD1. Germline values: CDR1 SNHLY, CDR2 FYNNEI. The junction had 7 bases not matched to a gene; V was cut back by 6 bases and J by 1 base. The CDR3 has 16 residues. The CDR3 loop reads CASRGGTGISNQPQHF. CDR3 DNA sequence: TGTGCCAGCAGAGGAGGGACAGGGATCAGCAATCAGCCCCAGCATTTT.

This clonotype was seen a few times. The chain couples TRBV7-4 to TRBJ1-1; D perhaps matches TRBD1 (5 bases). The V end was cut by 5 bases, the J end by 3 bases, with 19 bases between. The germline gives CDR1 SGHVT, CDR2 SQSDAQ. This CDR3 is built from 16 residues. DNA for the CDR3: TGTGCCAGCAGCGTCCATAATCGGGGGTATGACACTGAAGCTTTCTTT. Protein sequence: CASSVHNRGYDTEAFF. Drawing the rest from reference TRBV7-4 and TRBJ1-1, the complete variable domain is GAGVSQSPRYKVAKRGRDVALRCDSISGHVTLYWYRQTLGQGSEVLTYSQSDAQRDKSGRPSGRFSAERPERSVSTLKIQRTEQGDSAVYLCASSVHNRGYDTEAFFGQGTRLTVV.

CDR3 residues: CASSLDWREAFTQYF. CDR3 DNA: TGCGCCAGCAGCTTGGATTGGCGGGAGGCTTTCACGCAGTATTTT. The chain has TRBV5-1 and TRBJ2-3, with 8 bases that match TRBD2. V trimming: 0 bases; J trimming: 9 bases; junction bases outside the gene matches: 9. CDR3 size: 15 residues. Germline V gene lookup returns CDR1 SGHRS and CDR2 YFSETQ.

The chain links TRBV12-3 or TRBV12-4 to TRBJ2-3, with D possibly called TRBD1 or TRBD2 (5 bases each). The CDR3 runs 16 residues. V lost 5 bases, J lost 2 bases, and 17 bases lay in between. In nucleotides, the CDR3 is TGTGCCAGCAGTCTGGCACGAGCAGGGACCACAGATACGCAGTATTTT. Translated, it gives CASSLARAGTTDTQYF.

The genes are TRBV7-9 and TRBJ2-1, with D perhaps TRBD1 or TRBD2 (5 bases each). The V gene lost 5 bases and the J gene lost 6 bases, with 17 bases spanning the gap. Germline loops: CDR1 SEHNR, CDR2 FQNEAQ (reference sequence). This CDR3 has 15 amino acids. For the CDR3, the DNA is TGTGCCAGCAGCCCCTGGGGCGGGTCCCGCAATGAGCAGTTCTTC. Its translation is CASSPWGGSRNEQFF.

This clonotype was seen a handful of times. The chain links TRBV20-1 to TRBJ2-3; 8 bases map to TRBD2. The CDR3 runs to 15 residues. The J segment lost 5 bases and the V segment lost 0 bases, leaving 7 bases of the junction unmatched. CDR1 and CDR2 (germline): DFQATT, SNEGSKA (reference sequence). CDR3 protein: CSARDPGGPGDTQYF. In DNA, the CDR3 is TGCAGTGCTAGAGATCCGGGAGGGCCGGGAGATACGCAGTATTTT.

This clonotype was observed many times. The chain employs TRBV19 and TRBJ2-1, with 7 bases that match TRBD2. Germline V lookup: CDR1 LNHDA, CDR2 SQIVND (reference sequence). Trimming at V came to 0 bases and at J to 0 bases, leaving 5 bases not matched to a gene. The CDR3 covers 17 residues. CDR3 loop: CASSIDLASGSYNEQFF. Written as DNA, the CDR3 is TGTGCCAGTAGTATAGATCTGGCTAGCGGCTCCTACAATGAGCAGTTCTTC. Full variable domain (rest looked up from reference TRBV19 and TRBJ2-1): DGGITQSPKYLFRKEGQNVTLSCEQNLNHDAMYWYRQDPGQGLRLIYYSQIVNDFQKGDIAEGYSVSREKKESFPLTVTSAQKNPTAFYLCASSIDLASGSYNEQFFGPGTRLTVL.

The chain recombines TRBV4-1 with TRBJ2-3; 8 nucleotides align to TRBD2. Germline CDR1 is MGHRA and CDR2 is YSYEKL. With 1 base clipped from V and 6 bases from J, the junction kept 9 bases outside the gene matches. The CDR3 covers 16 residues. CDR3 coding DNA: TGCGCCAGCAGCCAAGCGGACGGGAGGGCCATGGATACGCAGTATTTT. The encoded protein is CASSQADGRAMDTQYF.

The rearrangement uses TRBV12-3 or TRBV12-4 and TRBJ2-1, with D unresolved. The CDR3 length is 15 residues. Between the trimmed V and J ends, which lost 2 bases and 6 bases, there was a span of 14 bases. The CDR3 DNA sequence: TGTGCCAGCAGTTTACGGTGGACCACTCGCAATGAGCAGTTCTTC. Translated, it gives CASSLRWTTRNEQFF.

V gene TRBV19 combines with J gene TRBJ1-6; 8 nucleotides align to TRBD1. The junction had 5 bases not matched to a gene; V was cut back by 3 bases and J by 10 bases. Per the germline V gene, CDR1 is LNHDA and CDR2 is SQIVND (reference sequence). This CDR3 is 14 amino acids long. For the CDR3, the DNA is TGTGCCAGTAGTATTGACAGGGGTGGGTCACCCCTCCACTTT. Translating it yields CASSIDRGGSPLHF.

This clonotype showed up many times. The chain combines TRBV6-2 or TRBV6-3 with TRBJ2-7; tentatively, D is TRBD2 (6 bases). The CDR3 totals 15 residues. Germline loops: CDR1 MNHEY, CDR2 SVGEGT. The V and J ends lost 0 bases and 0 bases respectively, with 9 bases between them. As DNA, the CDR3 is TGTGCCAGCAGTTACTCTAGCGGAGACTCCTACGAGCAGTACTTC. This sequence encodes CASSYSSGDSYEQYF.

This clonotype showed up just a few times. The chain is built from TRBV27 and TRBJ1-5; D possibly corresponds to TRBD1 (6 bases). V gave up 4 bases and J gave up 15 bases, with 16 bases separating them. This CDR3 is 12 amino acids long. CDR1 and CDR2 (germline): MNHEY, SMNVEV (reference sequence). In nucleotides, the CDR3 is TGTGCCAGCAGTTCACAGGGTATCCAATGGCATTTT. It encodes CASSSQGIQWHF.

This clonotype showed up just a few times. The chain couples TRBV7-2 to TRBJ2-3; the D gene is possibly TRBD2 (6 bases). The CDR3 length is 14 residues. Trimming stripped 0 bases from V and 4 bases from J, with 8 bases between. Germline loops: CDR1 SGHTA, CDR2 FQGNSA. DNA for the CDR3: TGTGCCAGCAGCTTAGCGCGGGGATCAGATACGCAGTATTTT. Its translation: CASSLARGSDTQYF.